A selection of T cell receptor beta chains follows, all from one sample in a study of T cells in localized non-small cell lung cancer. Libraries were prepared by immunoSEQ multiplex PCR; TCRdb keeps only in-frame clonotypes and omits some of them. The sample lists about 23,000 clones, just over 90% seen once, with 6.9% in the top ten. Sequenced material: peripheral blood, taken before any cancer treatment. The receptors come from a woman between 35 and 75 years old with stage I lung adenocarcinoma. Both conserved end residues are part of each CDR3. The D gene is left open where the match is weak. Clone size appears in some rows only: once, few, many, or a class for an expanded clone.

abundance: NA; j_gene: TRBJ1-5; d_gene: TRBD1; v_gene: TRBV6-1; CDR3nt: TGTGCCAGCAGTGAGGACAGGGAGATACTTAGCAATCAGCCCCAGCATTTT; CDR3aa: CASSEDREILSNQPQHF
abundance: NA; j_gene: TRBJ1-1; d_gene: NA; v_gene: TRBV30; CDR3nt: TGTGCCTGGAGGCACCCAGGGGCCGGTGGCACTGAAGCTTTCTTT; CDR3aa: CAWRHPGAGGTEAFF
abundance: NA; j_gene: TRBJ2-1; d_gene: NA; v_gene: TRBV5-4; CDR3nt: TGTGCCAGCAGTTCAGGCCAAACGCTTTACAATGAGCAGTTCTTC; CDR3aa: CASSSGQTLYNEQFF
abundance: NA; j_gene: TRBJ2-7; d_gene: NA; v_gene: TRBV2; CDR3nt: TGTGCCAGCAGTCTCGGACAGATCTACGAGCAGTACTTC; CDR3aa: CASSLGQIYEQYF
abundance: NA; j_gene: TRBJ2-3; d_gene: TRBD2; v_gene: TRBV7-2; CDR3nt: TGTGCCAGCAGCTTGGCGGGAGGGGGGTCAGATACGCAGTATTTT; CDR3aa: CASSLAGGGSDTQYF
abundance: NA; j_gene: TRBJ1-5; d_gene: TRBD1; v_gene: TRBV14; CDR3nt: TGTGCCAGCAGCCAAGGACAGGGGCAGCCCCAGCATTTT; CDR3aa: CASSQGQGQPQHF
abundance: NA; j_gene: TRBJ2-5; d_gene: NA; v_gene: TRBV7-2; CDR3nt: TGTGCCAGCAGCTTAGTGAGGGAGACCCAGTACTTC; CDR3aa: CASSLVRETQYF
abundance: NA; j_gene: TRBJ1-2; d_gene: NA; v_gene: TRBV30; CDR3nt: TGTGCCTGGAGGGGGGTAGGGGGCTACACCTTC; CDR3aa: CAWRGVGGYTF
abundance: NA; j_gene: TRBJ2-1; d_gene: NA; v_gene: TRBV5-6; CDR3nt: TGTGCCAGCAGCCGATCAAGGAGTAGCGGTACCTACAATGAGCAGTTCTTC; CDR3aa: CASSRSRSSGTYNEQFF
abundance: NA; j_gene: TRBJ2-4; d_gene: NA; v_gene: TRBV7-3; CDR3nt: TGTGCCAGCAGCTCCTCCGGGACCTCAAACATTCAGTACTTC; CDR3aa: CASSSSGTSNIQYF
abundance: NA; j_gene: TRBJ2-7; d_gene: NA; v_gene: TRBV14; CDR3nt: TGTGCCAGCAGCCATATGGGGGGTGCCTACGAGCAGTACTTC; CDR3aa: CASSHMGGAYEQYF
abundance: once; j_gene: TRBJ1-2; d_gene: NA; v_gene: TRBV27; CDR3nt: TGTGCCAGCAGTCCCACACCGGGTCAGGACTATGGCTACACCTTC; CDR3aa: CASSPTPGQDYGYTF
abundance: NA; j_gene: TRBJ1-2; d_gene: NA; v_gene: TRBV28; CDR3nt: TGTGCCAGCAGTTTATTCAACAGGGATGGTGGCTACACCTTC; CDR3aa: CASSLFNRDGGYTF
abundance: NA; j_gene: TRBJ1-1; d_gene: NA; v_gene: TRBV6-5; CDR3nt: TGTGCCAGCAGTCGGAGGAACACTGAAGCTTTCTTT; CDR3aa: CASSRRNTEAFF
abundance: NA; j_gene: TRBJ1-1; d_gene: NA; v_gene: TRBV29-1; CDR3nt: TGCAGCGCAAGGACGTCGAACACTGAAGCTTTCTTT; CDR3aa: CSARTSNTEAFF
abundance: NA; j_gene: TRBJ2-3; d_gene: NA; v_gene: TRBV18; CDR3nt: TGTGCCAGCTCACCATCGCGGGCTAGATATAGTACGCAGTATTTT; CDR3aa: CASSPSRARYSTQYF
abundance: NA; j_gene: TRBJ2-7; d_gene: TRBD1; v_gene: TRBV18; CDR3nt: TGTGCCAGCTCACCTACCGGGACAGGGGTCTCCATTTCCTACTACGAGCAGTACTTC; CDR3aa: CASSPTGTGVSISYYEQYF
abundance: NA; j_gene: TRBJ2-5; d_gene: NA; v_gene: TRBV5-5; CDR3nt: TGTGCCAGCAGTGCGGGACGACCCTCAGAGACCCAGTACTTC; CDR3aa: CASSAGRPSETQYF
abundance: few; j_gene: TRBJ2-1; d_gene: TRBD2; v_gene: TRBV6-4; CDR3nt: TGTGCCAGCAGCCGAGCGGGAGGGCCCGATGAGCAGTTCTTC; CDR3aa: CASSRAGGPDEQFF
abundance: NA; j_gene: TRBJ1-4; d_gene: NA; v_gene: TRBV18; CDR3nt: TGTGCCAGCTCACCTACGGCAACTAATGAAAAACTGTTTTTT; CDR3aa: CASSPTATNEKLFF
abundance: NA; j_gene: TRBJ2-7; d_gene: NA; v_gene: TRBV7-8; CDR3nt: TGTGCCAGCCGCGAGGCTGGGGAGGTGCAGTACTTC; CDR3aa: CASREAGEVQYF
abundance: NA; j_gene: TRBJ2-7; d_gene: TRBD2; v_gene: TRBV11-3; CDR3nt: TGTGCCAGCAGCTCTGGACTAGCGGGAGGCTACGAGCAGTACTTC; CDR3aa: CASSSGLAGGYEQYF
abundance: NA; j_gene: TRBJ2-3; d_gene: TRBD1; v_gene: TRBV9; CDR3nt: TGTGCCAGCAGCGTGACAGGGGGCGTGAGCACAGATACGCAGTATTTT; CDR3aa: CASSVTGGVSTDTQYF
abundance: once; j_gene: TRBJ2-2; d_gene: NA; v_gene: TRBV19; CDR3nt: TGTGCCAGTAGTATGAGAATTGGTCAGGGGAACACCGGGGAGCTGTTTTTT; CDR3aa: CASSMRIGQGNTGELFF
abundance: NA; j_gene: TRBJ2-1; d_gene: NA; v_gene: TRBV27; CDR3nt: TGTGCCAGCAGGTCGAGCACCTCCTACAATGAGCAGTTCTTC; CDR3aa: CASRSSTSYNEQFF
abundance: NA; j_gene: TRBJ1-1; d_gene: NA; v_gene: TRBV30; CDR3nt: TGTGCCTGGAGTGTCTCCGGGATGAACACTGAAGCTTTCTTT; CDR3aa: CAWSVSGMNTEAFF
abundance: NA; j_gene: TRBJ2-5; d_gene: NA; v_gene: TRBV5-1; CDR3nt: TGCGCCAGCAGCCGGGGGGCCGTGGGCAGATCGAGTGGGACCCAGTACTTC; CDR3aa: CASSRGAVGRSSGTQYF
abundance: NA; j_gene: TRBJ1-4; d_gene: NA; v_gene: TRBV2; CDR3nt: TGTGCCAGCAGTGGGACAGCCACTAATGAAAAACTGTTTTTT; CDR3aa: CASSGTATNEKLFF
abundance: few; j_gene: TRBJ2-2; d_gene: NA; v_gene: TRBV7-8; CDR3nt: TGTGCCAGCAGCCCAGTGGCCGGGGAGCTGTTTTTT; CDR3aa: CASSPVAGELFF
abundance: NA; j_gene: TRBJ1-1; d_gene: NA; v_gene: TRBV29-1; CDR3nt: TGCAGTTTCAGCAGACAGATTAACACTGAAGCTTTCTTT; CDR3aa: CSFSRQINTEAFF
abundance: NA; j_gene: TRBJ1-1; d_gene: NA; v_gene: TRBV11-3; CDR3nt: TGTGCCAGCAGCTTATCTGTGGTGGGGAGCACTGAAGCTTTCTTT; CDR3aa: CASSLSVVGSTEAFF
abundance: NA; j_gene: TRBJ1-2; d_gene: NA; v_gene: TRBV5-4; CDR3nt: TGTGCCAGCAGCTTGTCGGGGCGCGGCTACACCTTC; CDR3aa: CASSLSGRGYTF
abundance: NA; j_gene: TRBJ1-4; d_gene: NA; v_gene: TRBV5-6; CDR3nt: TGTGCCAGCAGCTTGAGGAACAAGGGTCTTAATGAAAAACTGTTTTTT; CDR3aa: CASSLRNKGLNEKLFF
abundance: NA; j_gene: TRBJ1-3; d_gene: TRBD1; v_gene: TRBV7-9; CDR3nt: TGTGCCAGCAGCTTATCCGGGACAGGGCCGTCTACTGGAAACACCATATATTTT; CDR3aa: CASSLSGTGPSTGNTIYF
abundance: once; j_gene: TRBJ2-7; d_gene: TRBD1; v_gene: TRBV11-3; CDR3nt: TGTGCCAGCAGCAGCAGACAGGGGAATCGAGGCGAGCAGTACTTC; CDR3aa: CASSSRQGNRGEQYF
abundance: NA; j_gene: TRBJ2-3; d_gene: NA; v_gene: TRBV7-9; CDR3nt: TGTGCCAGCAGCTTAAGCACAGATACGCAGTATTTT; CDR3aa: CASSLSTDTQYF
abundance: NA; j_gene: TRBJ2-7; d_gene: TRBD2; v_gene: TRBV11-3; CDR3nt: TGTGCCAGCAGCTTAGGGGCTAGCGGCTCCTACGAGCAGTACTTC; CDR3aa: CASSLGASGSYEQYF
abundance: NA; j_gene: TRBJ1-2; d_gene: NA; v_gene: TRBV11-2; CDR3nt: TGTGCCAGCAGCGCGACAGGATTGAAGAGTACCTTC; CDR3aa: CASSATGLKSTF
abundance: NA; j_gene: TRBJ1-2; d_gene: NA; v_gene: TRBV28; CDR3nt: TGTGCCAGCAGCTTGGGGCCTAACTATGGCTACACCTTC; CDR3aa: CASSLGPNYGYTF
abundance: NA; j_gene: TRBJ1-1; d_gene: TRBD1; v_gene: TRBV9; CDR3nt: TGTGCCAGCAGCGTGGGACAGGGGGCCGGGAACGAGAATACTGAAGCTTTCTTT; CDR3aa: CASSVGQGAGNENTEAFF
abundance: few; j_gene: TRBJ2-3; d_gene: NA; v_gene: TRBV27; CDR3nt: TGTGCCAGCAGTTTCGTGGGATTTGACACAGATACGCAGTATTTT; CDR3aa: CASSFVGFDTDTQYF
abundance: once; j_gene: TRBJ2-7; d_gene: TRBD1; v_gene: TRBV6-6; CDR3nt: TGTGCCAGCAGTCCCGGGACAGGGTCCCACGAGCAGTACTTC; CDR3aa: CASSPGTGSHEQYF
abundance: NA; j_gene: TRBJ2-1; d_gene: NA; v_gene: TRBV27; CDR3nt: TGTGCCAGCAGCCGGCAGGGTGGGCATGAGCAGTTCTTC; CDR3aa: CASSRQGGHEQFF
abundance: NA; j_gene: TRBJ2-1; d_gene: NA; v_gene: TRBV7-3; CDR3nt: TGTGCCAGCAGCTTTACTAGTAATCATGAGCAGTTCTTC; CDR3aa: CASSFTSNHEQFF
abundance: NA; j_gene: TRBJ2-3; d_gene: NA; v_gene: TRBV5-5; CDR3nt: TGTGCCAGCAGTTTGTCAGGGGCAGGTGATACGCAGTATTTT; CDR3aa: CASSLSGAGDTQYF
abundance: NA; j_gene: TRBJ2-1; d_gene: TRBD2; v_gene: TRBV6-4; CDR3nt: TGTGCCAGCAGTGATTCGGGACTAGCTTCCAATGAGCAGTTCTTC; CDR3aa: CASSDSGLASNEQFF
abundance: NA; j_gene: TRBJ1-1; d_gene: NA; v_gene: TRBV7-9; CDR3nt: TGTGCCAGCAGCAACACAGGGAGGGCCACTGAAGCTTTCTTT; CDR3aa: CASSNTGRATEAFF
abundance: NA; j_gene: TRBJ1-4; d_gene: NA; v_gene: TRBV18; CDR3nt: TGTGCCAGCTCACCCGGACACGGCTCCGGGAATGAAAAACTGTTTTTT; CDR3aa: CASSPGHGSGNEKLFF
abundance: NA; j_gene: TRBJ2-2; d_gene: NA; v_gene: TRBV7-6; CDR3nt: TGTGCCAGCAGCTCAACATCGAACACCGGGGAGCTGTTTTTT; CDR3aa: CASSSTSNTGELFF
abundance: NA; j_gene: TRBJ2-5; d_gene: TRBD2; v_gene: TRBV4-1; CDR3nt: TGCGCCAGCAGCCAAGACGGACTAGCGGGAGCGGAGACCCAGTACTTC; CDR3aa: CASSQDGLAGAETQYF